What follows is one T cell receptor beta chain and its context. This specimen comes from a study of cytomegalovirus exposure and HLA in healthy donors. Study background: Around 85 million unique TCR sequences came from HLA-typed donors in an early release.

A multiplex PCR was run with 60 Vbeta primers and 13 Jbeta primers. Produced via immunoSEQ multiplex PCR; TCRdb's table is partial and in-frame only. The sample consists of approximately 120,000 clones, approximately 87% of them appearing once. V was pared by 3 bases and J by 11 bases, with 2 bases of the junction left unmatched. The CDR3 has 11 residues. Germline CDR1 reads GTSNPN; CDR2 reads SVGIG (reference sequence). Sequencing input: PBMCs. V usage is TRBV30 and J usage is TRBJ1-1, with 11 bases fitting TRBD1. This clonotype was obtained from a man aged 18 to 30 in good health and CMV-seropositive. CDR3 nucleotide sequence: TGTGCCTGGAGCGGGACAGGGGGTGCTTTCTTT. Its translation: CAWSGTGGAFF.